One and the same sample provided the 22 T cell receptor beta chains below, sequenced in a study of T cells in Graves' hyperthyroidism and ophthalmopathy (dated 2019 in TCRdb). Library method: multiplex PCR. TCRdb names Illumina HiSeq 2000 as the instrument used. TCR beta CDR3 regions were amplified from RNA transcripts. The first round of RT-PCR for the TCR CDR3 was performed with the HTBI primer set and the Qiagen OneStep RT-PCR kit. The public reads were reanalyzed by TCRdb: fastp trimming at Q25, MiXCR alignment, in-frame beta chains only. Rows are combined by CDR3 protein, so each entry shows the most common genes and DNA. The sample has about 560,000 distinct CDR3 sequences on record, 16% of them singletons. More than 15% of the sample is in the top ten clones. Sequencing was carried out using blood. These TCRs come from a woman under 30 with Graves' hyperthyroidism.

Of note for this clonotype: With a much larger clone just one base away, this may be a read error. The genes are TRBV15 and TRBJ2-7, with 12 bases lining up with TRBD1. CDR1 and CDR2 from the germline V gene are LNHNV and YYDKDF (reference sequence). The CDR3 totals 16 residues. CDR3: CVTSDARDRGLYEQYF. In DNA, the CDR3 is TGTGTCACCAGCGATGCACGGGACAGGGGGCTGTACGAGCAGTACTTC. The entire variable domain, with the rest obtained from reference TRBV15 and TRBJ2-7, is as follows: DAMVIQNPRYQVTQFGKPVTLSCSQTLNHNVMYWYQQKSSQAPKLLFHYYDKDFNNEADTPDNFQSRRPNTSFCFLDIRSPGLGDTAMYLCVTSDARDRGLYEQYFGPGTRLTVT.

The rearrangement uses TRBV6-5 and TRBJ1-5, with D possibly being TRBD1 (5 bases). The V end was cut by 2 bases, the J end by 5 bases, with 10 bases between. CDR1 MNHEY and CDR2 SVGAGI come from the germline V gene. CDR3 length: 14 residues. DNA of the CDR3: TGTGCCAGCAGTTACGCTCAGGGTGATCAGCCCCAGCATTTT. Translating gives CASSYAQGDQPQHF.

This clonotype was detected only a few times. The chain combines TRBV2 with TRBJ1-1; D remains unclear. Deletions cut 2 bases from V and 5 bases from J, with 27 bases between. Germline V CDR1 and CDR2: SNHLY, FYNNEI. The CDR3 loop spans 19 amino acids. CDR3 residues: CASSEILYLFEGLVTEAFF. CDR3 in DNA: TGTGCCAGCAGTGAAATCTTATATCTCTTCGAGGGTCTGGTGACTGAAGCTTTCTTT. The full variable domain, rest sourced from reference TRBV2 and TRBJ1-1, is EPEVTQTPSHQVTQMGQEVILRCVPISNHLYFYWYRQILGQKVEFLVSFYNNEISEKSEIFDDQFSVERPDGSNFTLKIRSTKLEDSAMYFCASSEILYLFEGLVTEAFFGQGTRLTVV.

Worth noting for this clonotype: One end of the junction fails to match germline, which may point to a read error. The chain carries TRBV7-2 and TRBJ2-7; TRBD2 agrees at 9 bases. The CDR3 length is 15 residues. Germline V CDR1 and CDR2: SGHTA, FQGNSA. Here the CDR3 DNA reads TGTGTCAGCAGCTTAGTGTCTAGCGGGATGCACGAGCAGTACTTC. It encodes CVSSLVSSGMHEQYF.

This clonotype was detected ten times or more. The CDR3 protein is CSALQGGTEAFF. The CDR3 bases are TGCAGCGCTCTACAGGGGGGTACTGAAGCTTTCTTT. This chain links TRBV29-1 with TRBJ1-1, with 8 positions matching TRBD1. The V segment lost 7 bases and the J segment 5 bases; nucleotides outside the gene matches: 6. Germline V CDR1 and CDR2: SQVTM, ANQGSEA. The CDR3 runs 12 residues.

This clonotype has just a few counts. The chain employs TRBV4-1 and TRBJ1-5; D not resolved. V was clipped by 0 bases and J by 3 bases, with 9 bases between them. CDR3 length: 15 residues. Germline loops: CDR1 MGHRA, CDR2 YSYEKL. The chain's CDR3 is CASSQDGGLNQPQHF. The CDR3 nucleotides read TGCGCCAGCAGCCAAGATGGCGGGCTCAATCAGCCCCAGCATTTT.

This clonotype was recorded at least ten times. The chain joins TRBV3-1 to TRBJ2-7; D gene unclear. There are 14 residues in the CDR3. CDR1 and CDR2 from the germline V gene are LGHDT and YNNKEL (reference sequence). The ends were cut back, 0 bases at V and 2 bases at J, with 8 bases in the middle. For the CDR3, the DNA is TGTGCCAGCAGCCAAGAGGCTGATACCTACGAGCAGTACTTC. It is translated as CASSQEADTYEQYF.

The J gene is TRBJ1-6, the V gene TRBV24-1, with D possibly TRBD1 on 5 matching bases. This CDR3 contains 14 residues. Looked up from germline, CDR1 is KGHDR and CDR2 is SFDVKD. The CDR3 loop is CHLGRDSDNSPLHF. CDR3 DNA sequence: TGTCATTTAGGACGAGACAGCGATAATTCACCCCTCCACTTT.

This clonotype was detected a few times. CDR3 loop: CARAVGGESNTGELFF. The DNA for the CDR3 is TGTGCCAGAGCGGTGGGCGGCGAATCGAACACCGGGGAGCTGTTTTTT. The rearrangement uses TRBV7-3 and TRBJ2-2; D perhaps matches TRBD2 (5 bases). The V and J ends lost 9 bases and 0 bases respectively, with 17 bases between them. CDR3 size: 16 residues. Per germline, CDR1 SGHTA and CDR2 FQGTGA.

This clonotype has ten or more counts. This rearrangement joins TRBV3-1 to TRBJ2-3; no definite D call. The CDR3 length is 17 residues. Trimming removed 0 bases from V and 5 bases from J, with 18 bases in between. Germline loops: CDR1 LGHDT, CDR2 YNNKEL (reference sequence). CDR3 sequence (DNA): TGTGCCAGCAGCCAAGACGGCGCCAGGTTGGGGTTAGATACGCAGTATTTT. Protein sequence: CASSQDGARLGLDTQYF.

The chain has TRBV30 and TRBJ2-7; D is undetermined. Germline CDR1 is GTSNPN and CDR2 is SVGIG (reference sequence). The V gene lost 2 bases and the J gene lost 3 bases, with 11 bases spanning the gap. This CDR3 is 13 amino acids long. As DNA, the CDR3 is TGTGCCTGGAGTTTTAGTCTACTCTACGAGCAGTACTTC. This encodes CAWSFSLLYEQYF.

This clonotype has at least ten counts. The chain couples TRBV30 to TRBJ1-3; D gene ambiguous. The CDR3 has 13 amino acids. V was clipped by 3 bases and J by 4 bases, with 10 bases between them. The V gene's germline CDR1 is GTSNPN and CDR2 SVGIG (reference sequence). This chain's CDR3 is CAWSLGNGNTIYF. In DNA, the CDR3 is TGTGCCTGGAGCCTAGGGAACGGAAACACCATATATTTT.

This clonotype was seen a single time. The CDR3 loop is CALNRGPNTEAFF. The DNA of the CDR3 is TGTGCCTTGAACAGGGGCCCGAACACTGAAGCTTTCTTT. The chain joins TRBV30 to TRBJ1-1; 7 nucleotides align to TRBD1. The J segment lost 1 base and the V segment lost 7 bases, leaving 6 bases of the junction unmatched. The germline V gene encodes CDR1 GTSNPN and CDR2 SVGIG (reference sequence). The CDR3 is 13 residues long.

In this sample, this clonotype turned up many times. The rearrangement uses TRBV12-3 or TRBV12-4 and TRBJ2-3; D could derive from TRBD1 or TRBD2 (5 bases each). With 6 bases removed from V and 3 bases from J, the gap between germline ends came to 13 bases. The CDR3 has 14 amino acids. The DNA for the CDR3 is TGTGCCAGCAGCCTGAGTTGGGGGACAGATACGCAGTATTTT. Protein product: CASSLSWGTDTQYF.

CDR3 sequence reads: CASSMGYGYTF. The CDR3 nucleotides read TGTGCCAGTAGTATGGGCTATGGCTACACCTTC. V usage is TRBV19 and J usage is TRBJ1-2; unclear D gene. CDR3 length: 11 residues. Germline V gene data show CDR1 as LNHDA and CDR2 as SQIVND (reference sequence). Deletions cut 3 bases from V and 4 bases from J, with 3 bases between.

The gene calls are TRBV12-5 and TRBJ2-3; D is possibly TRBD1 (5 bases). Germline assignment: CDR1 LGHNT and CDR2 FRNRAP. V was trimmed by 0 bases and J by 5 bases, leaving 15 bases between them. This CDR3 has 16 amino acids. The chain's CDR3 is CASGLVVRAVGDTQYF. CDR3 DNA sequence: TGTGCTAGTGGTTTGGTCGTCAGGGCGGTAGGAGATACGCAGTATTTT.

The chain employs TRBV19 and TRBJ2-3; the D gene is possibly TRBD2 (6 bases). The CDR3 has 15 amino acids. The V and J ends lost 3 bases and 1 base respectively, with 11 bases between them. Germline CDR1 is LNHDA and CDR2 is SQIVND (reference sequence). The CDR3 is CASSMVGTRTDTQYF. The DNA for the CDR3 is TGTGCCAGTAGTATGGTTGGGACTCGCACAGATACGCAGTATTTT.

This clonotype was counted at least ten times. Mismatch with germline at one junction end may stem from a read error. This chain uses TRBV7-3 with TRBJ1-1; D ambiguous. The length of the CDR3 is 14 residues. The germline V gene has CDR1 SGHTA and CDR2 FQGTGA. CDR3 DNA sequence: TGTGCCAGCAGCCTAACCTTTATTGGGGCTGAAGCTTTCTTT. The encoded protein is CASSLTFIGAEAFF.

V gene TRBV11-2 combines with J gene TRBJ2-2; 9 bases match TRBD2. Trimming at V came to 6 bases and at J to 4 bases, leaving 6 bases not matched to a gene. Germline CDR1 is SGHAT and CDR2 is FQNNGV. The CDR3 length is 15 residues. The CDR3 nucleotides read TGTGCCAGCAGTTACTGGCGGGGGGGCACCGGGGAGCTGTTTTTT. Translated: CASSYWRGGTGELFF. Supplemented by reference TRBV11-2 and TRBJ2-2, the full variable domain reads EAGVAQSPRYKIIEKRQSVAFWCNPISGHATLYWYQQILGQGPKLLIQFQNNGVVDDSQLPKDRFSAERLKGVDSTLKIQPAKLEDSAVYLCASSYWRGGTGELFFGEGSRLTVL.

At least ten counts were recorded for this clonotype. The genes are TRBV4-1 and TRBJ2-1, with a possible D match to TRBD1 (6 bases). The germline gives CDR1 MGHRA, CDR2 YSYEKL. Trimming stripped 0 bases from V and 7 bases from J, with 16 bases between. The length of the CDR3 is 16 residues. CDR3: CASSQDRQGGRNEQFF. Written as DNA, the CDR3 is TGCGCCAGCAGCCAAGATCGCCAAGGGGGAAGAAATGAGCAGTTCTTC.

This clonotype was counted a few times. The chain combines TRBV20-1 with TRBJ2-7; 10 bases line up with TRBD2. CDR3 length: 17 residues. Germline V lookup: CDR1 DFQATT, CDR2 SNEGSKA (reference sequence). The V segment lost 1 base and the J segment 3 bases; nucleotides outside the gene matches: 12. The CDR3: CSARVLAGYPLDYEQYF. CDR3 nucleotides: TGCAGTGCTAGAGTACTAGCGGGATACCCTTTGGACTACGAGCAGTACTTC.

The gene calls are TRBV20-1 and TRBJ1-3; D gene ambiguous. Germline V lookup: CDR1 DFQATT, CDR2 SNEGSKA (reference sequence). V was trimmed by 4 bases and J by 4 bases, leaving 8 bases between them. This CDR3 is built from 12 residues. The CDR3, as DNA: TGCAGTGCTACGGAGGGAGGAAACACCATATATTTT. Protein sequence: CSATEGGNTIYF.